This T cell receptor beta chain was observed in a study of cytomegalovirus exposure and HLA in healthy donors. Study overall: Among the approximately 410 genotyped donors, about 81% were placed in the Caucasian-associated ancestry cluster.

It was with 60 Vbeta and 13 Jbeta primers that the PCR ran. Produced via immunoSEQ multiplex PCR; TCRdb's table is partial and in-frame only. The sample contains about 69,000 clones, 68% of which appear only once. V shed 0 bases and J shed 0 bases, with 14 bases lying between them. The germline gives CDR1 MNHEY, CDR2 SMNVEV (reference sequence). The CDR3 is made up of 17 amino acids. Comment on this clone: What it recognizes is unknown.

General study points: Exclusion as indistinguishable affected some V segments, including TRBV6-2 and TRBV6-3. The study designated about 180 TCR beta chains cytomegalovirus-associated.

Sequenced input: PBMCs. This rearrangement joins TRBV27 to TRBJ1-2; the D is unclear. This clonotype originated in a young woman in good health and CMV-seronegative. CDR3 coding DNA: TGTGCCAGCAGTTTATCGTTTGTACGGACTGCTAACTATGGCTACACCTTC. Amino acid sequence: CASSLSFVRTANYGYTF.